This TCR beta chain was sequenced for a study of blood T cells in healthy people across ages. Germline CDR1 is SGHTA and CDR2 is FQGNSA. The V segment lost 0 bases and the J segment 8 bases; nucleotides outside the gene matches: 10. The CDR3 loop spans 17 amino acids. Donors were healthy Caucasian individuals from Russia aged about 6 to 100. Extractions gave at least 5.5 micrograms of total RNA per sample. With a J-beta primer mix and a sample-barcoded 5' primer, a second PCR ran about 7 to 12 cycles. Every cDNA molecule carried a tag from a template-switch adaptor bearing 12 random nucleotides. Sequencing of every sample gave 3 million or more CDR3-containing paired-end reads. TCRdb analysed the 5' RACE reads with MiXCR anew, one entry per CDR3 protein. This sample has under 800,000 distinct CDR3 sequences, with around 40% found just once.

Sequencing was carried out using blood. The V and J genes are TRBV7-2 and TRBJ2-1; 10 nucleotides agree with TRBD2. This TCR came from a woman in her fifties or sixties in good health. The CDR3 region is CASSLAHASGSLHEQFF. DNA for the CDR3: TGTGCCAGCAGCTTAGCCCACGCTAGCGGGAGTTTGCATGAGCAGTTCTTC.